This is a list of T cell receptor beta chains from one sample in a study of blood T cell repertoires in COVID-19. Assay used: immunoSEQ multiplex PCR; TCRdb lists only in-frame clones, some missing. The sample has approximately 300,000 clones, 85% to 90% seen once. Source material: PBMCs or T cells enriched from blood (not recorded which). These receptors were taken from a woman aged 25 to 39 who had recovered from COVID-19. CDR3s include the opening cysteine and the closing phenylalanine or tryptophan. Fields, in order: V gene, clone size, J gene, D gene, CDR3 protein, CDR3 DNA. The D gene is left open where the match is weak. A clone size is listed for some rows: how often the clone was seen (once, few, many), or a class if it is expanded.

TRBV18,.,TRBJ1-2,TRBD1,CASSPGTDNYGYTF,TGTGCCAGCTCACCCGGGACAGATAATTATGGCTACACCTTC
TRBV11-2,.,TRBJ2-1,TRBD2,CASSLTTSGNYNEQFF,TGTGCCAGCAGCCTCACCACTAGCGGGAACTACAATGAGCAGTTCTTC
TRBV28,once,TRBJ2-4,TRBD2,CAIHPTSGSFPRNIQYF,TGTGCCATCCATCCGACTAGCGGGAGTTTCCCCCGGAACATTCAGTACTTC
TRBV7-2,.,TRBJ2-7,TRBD1,CASSLAGQGISYEQYF,TGTGCCAGCAGCTTAGCCGGACAGGGGATCTCCTACGAGCAGTACTTC
TRBV7-3,.,TRBJ2-7,.,CASSPSGPSYEQYF,TGTGCCAGCAGCCCAAGCGGACCCTCCTACGAGCAGTACTTC
TRBV2,.,TRBJ2-3,TRBD2,CASRWTSGSTDTQYF,TGTGCCAGCAGGTGGACTAGCGGGAGCACAGATACGCAGTATTTT
TRBV7-9,.,TRBJ1-2,TRBD1,CASRKGQGGDGYTF,TGTGCCAGCAGAAAAGGACAGGGCGGGGATGGCTACACCTTC
TRBV6-5,.,TRBJ1-4,.,CASSYQEFATNEKLFF,TGTGCCAGCAGTTACCAGGAATTTGCAACTAATGAAAAACTGTTTTTT
TRBV9,.,TRBJ1-2,.,CASTEAVGDGYGYTF,TGTGCCAGCACCGAAGCAGTAGGGGATGGCTATGGCTACACCTTC
TRBV10-3,.,TRBJ2-3,TRBD2,CAISATSGSGDTQYF,TGTGCCATCAGTGCGACTAGCGGGAGTGGTGATACGCAGTATTTT
TRBV29-1,.,TRBJ2-7,.,CSVAGSGSYEQYF,TGCAGCGTTGCCGGGAGTGGGTCCTACGAGCAGTACTTC
TRBV28,once,TRBJ1-2,.,CASTLWEGNYGYTF,TGTGCCAGCACCCTCTGGGAGGGGAACTATGGCTACACCTTC
TRBV28,.,TRBJ2-7,TRBD1,CASTVGIRDRVSEQYF,TGTGCCAGCACCGTAGGTATCCGGGACAGGGTTTCCGAGCAGTACTTC
TRBV6-5,.,TRBJ2-7,TRBD2,CASRDSGSSTYEQYF,TGTGCCAGCAGAGATAGCGGGAGCAGCACCTACGAGCAGTACTTC
TRBV28,.,TRBJ1-6,TRBD1,CASRYRDRGNSPLHF,TGTGCCAGCAGATACCGGGACAGGGGGAATTCACCCCTCCACTTT
TRBV5-4,.,TRBJ2-7,TRBD2,CASSHFGASGSYEQYF,TGTGCCAGCAGCCACTTTGGGGCTAGCGGGAGTTACGAGCAGTACTTC
TRBV7-9,.,TRBJ2-1,.,CASSGQGEQFF,TGTGCCAGCAGCGGACAAGGTGAGCAGTTCTTC
TRBV28,few,TRBJ1-2,.,CASSLGQGPINGYTF,TGTGCCAGCAGTTTAGGGCAGGGGCCTATTAATGGCTACACCTTC
TRBV25-1,.,TRBJ2-1,.,CASSAQGKQFF,TGTGCCAGCAGTGCTCAGGGGAAGCAGTTCTTC
TRBV11-2,.,TRBJ1-4,TRBD1,CASSLMGTGGGEKLFF,TGTGCCAGCAGCTTAATGGGGACAGGGGGCGGTGAAAAACTGTTTTTT
TRBV5-6,.,TRBJ2-7,.,CASSLALTITYEQYF,TGTGCCAGCAGCTTGGCACTCACGATTACCTACGAGCAGTACTTC
TRBV19,.,TRBJ2-5,TRBD2,CASSMSSGVQETQYF,TGTGCCAGTAGTATGTCTAGCGGGGTGCAAGAGACCCAGTACTTC
TRBV5-1,.,TRBJ1-4,TRBD1,CASSQGQVPTNEKLFF,TGCGCCAGCAGCCAAGGACAGGTCCCCACTAATGAAAAACTGTTTTTT
TRBV15,once,TRBJ1-1,TRBD1,CATSIGQVNTEAFF,TGTGCCACCAGCATCGGACAGGTGAACACTGAAGCTTTCTTT
TRBV5-1,.,TRBJ2-2,TRBD1,CASSWNRDSANTGELFF,TGCGCCAGCAGCTGGAACCGGGACAGCGCGAACACCGGGGAGCTGTTTTTT
TRBV5-1,.,TRBJ2-5,.,CASSDTGGGHETQYF,TGCGCCAGCAGCGACACCGGTGGGGGCCATGAGACCCAGTACTTC
TRBV29-1,.,TRBJ1-2,.,CSVDRDLDSSRNYGYTF,TGCAGCGTTGACCGAGACTTGGACAGTAGCCGGAACTATGGCTACACCTTC
TRBV10-3,.,TRBJ1-1,TRBD1,CAITPFDRDWGEAFF,TGTGCCATCACTCCCTTCGACAGGGACTGGGGTGAAGCTTTCTTT
TRBV11-2,.,TRBJ1-1,.,CASSIAGGPRQAFF,TGTGCCAGCAGCATCGCGGGGGGCCCAAGGCAAGCTTTCTTT
TRBV3-1/TRBV3-2,.,TRBJ2-5,TRBD2,CASSQGSGGSQTQYF,TGTGCCAGCAGCCAAGGTAGCGGGGGGTCGCAGACCCAGTACTTC
TRBV2,.,TRBJ2-2,.,CASRGGSHPGELFF,TGTGCCAGCCGAGGGGGATCTCACCCCGGGGAGCTGTTTTTT
TRBV10-3,.,TRBJ2-5,.,CAISESERETQYF,TGTGCCATCAGTGAGTCTGAGAGAGAGACCCAGTACTTC
TRBV4-1,.,TRBJ1-1,.,CASSQDHIRGTEAFF,TGCGCCAGCAGCCAAGATCACATACGGGGCACTGAAGCTTTCTTT
TRBV5-1,.,TRBJ1-2,TRBD1,CASSPSGTDYGYTF,TGCGCCAGCAGCCCCTCCGGGACAGACTATGGCTACACCTTC
TRBV19,.,TRBJ2-3,TRBD2,CASSPTSGTTQKRQIRGTQYF,TGTGCCAGTAGCCCCACTAGCGGGACCACTCAAAAAAGACAGATTCGGGGTACGCAGTATTTT
TRBV5-1,.,TRBJ1-1,.,CASSDEDRNTEAFF,TGCGCCAGCAGCGATGAGGATAGGAACACTGAAGCTTTCTTT
TRBV7-9,.,TRBJ1-1,.,CASSLGSGHREAFF,TGTGCCAGCAGCTTAGGATCCGGGCACAGGGAGGCTTTCTTT
TRBV7-2,.,TRBJ2-3,.,CASSLKGRATDTQYF,TGTGCCAGCAGCTTAAAGGGCAGGGCGACAGATACGCAGTATTTT
TRBV6-5,.,TRBJ2-7,.,CASSYSTGQPYEQYF,TGTGCCAGCAGTTACTCGACGGGACAACCCTACGAGCAGTACTTC
TRBV4-1,.,TRBJ2-7,TRBD2,CASSQTASGSYEQYF,TGCGCCAGCAGCCAGACAGCTAGCGGATCCTACGAGCAGTACTTC
TRBV6-4,few,TRBJ2-1,TRBD2,CASSDGTSGNEQFF,TGTGCCAGCAGTGACGGGACTAGCGGCAATGAGCAGTTCTTC
TRBV2,.,TRBJ2-5,TRBD2,CATKRASGRETQYF,TGTGCCACCAAGAGGGCTAGCGGGAGGGAGACCCAGTACTTC
TRBV5-1,.,TRBJ2-2,.,CASSLDGSAGELFF,TGCGCCAGCAGCTTGGACGGGAGTGCCGGGGAGCTGTTTTTT
TRBV5-6,.,TRBJ2-5,.,CASSPGRERRAETQYF,TGTGCCAGCAGCCCGGGACGGGAGCGGCGGGCGGAGACCCAGTACTTC
TRBV6-5,once,TRBJ1-5,.,CASSSNQGSNQPQHF,TGTGCCAGCAGCTCCAACCAGGGGAGCAATCAGCCCCAGCATTTT
TRBV7-6,once,TRBJ2-2,TRBD1,CASSLNRGNTGELFF,TGTGCCAGCAGCTTAAACAGGGGTAACACCGGGGAGCTGTTTTTT
TRBV11-3,.,TRBJ2-1,.,CASSLGNNEQFF,TGTGCCAGCAGCTTAGGTAACAATGAGCAGTTCTTC
TRBV9,.,TRBJ2-5,TRBD2,CASSVGAGGETQYF,TGTGCCAGCAGCGTAGGGGCGGGAGGAGAGACCCAGTACTTC
TRBV7-2,.,TRBJ2-7,.,CASSLAGGRQYEQYF,TGTGCCAGCAGCTTAGCGGGCGGGCGACAATACGAGCAGTACTTC
TRBV7-3,.,TRBJ2-3,.,CASSDLARTDTQYF,TGTGCCAGCAGCGATCTAGCGCGAACAGATACGCAGTATTTT
TRBV2,.,TRBJ1-4,TRBD1,CASGQVNEKLFF,TGTGCCAGCGGACAGGTTAATGAAAAACTGTTTTTT
TRBV6-2/TRBV6-3,once,TRBJ2-7,.,CASSYVPTNRLHEQYF,TGTGCCAGCAGTTACGTTCCTACCAACAGGCTCCACGAGCAGTACTTC
TRBV18,.,TRBJ2-1,.,CASSSTPNADNEQFF,TGTGCCAGCTCATCCACACCTAATGCGGACAATGAGCAGTTCTTC
TRBV20-1,.,TRBJ2-7,.,CSASRPTAGSYEQYF,TGCAGTGCTAGTCGCCCCACAGCGGGCTCCTACGAGCAGTACTTC
TRBV5-1,.,TRBJ2-7,TRBD2,CASGGSSEQYF,TGCGCCTCGGGGGGGAGTAGCGAGCAGTACTTC